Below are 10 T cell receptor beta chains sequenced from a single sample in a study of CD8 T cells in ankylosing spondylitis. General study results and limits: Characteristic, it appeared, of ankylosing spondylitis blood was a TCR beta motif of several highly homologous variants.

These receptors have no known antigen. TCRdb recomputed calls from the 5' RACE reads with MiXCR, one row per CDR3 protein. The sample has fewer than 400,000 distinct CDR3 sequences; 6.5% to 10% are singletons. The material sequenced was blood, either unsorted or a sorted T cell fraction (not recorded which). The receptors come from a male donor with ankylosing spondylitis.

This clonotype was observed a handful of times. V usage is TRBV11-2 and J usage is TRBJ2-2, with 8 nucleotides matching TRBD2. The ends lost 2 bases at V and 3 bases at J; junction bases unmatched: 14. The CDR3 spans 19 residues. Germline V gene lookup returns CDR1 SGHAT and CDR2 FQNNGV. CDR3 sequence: CASSLFAVLGRAHTGELFF. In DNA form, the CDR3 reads TGTGCCAGCAGCTTATTTGCGGTCCTCGGGAGGGCACACACCGGGGAGCTGTTTTTT.

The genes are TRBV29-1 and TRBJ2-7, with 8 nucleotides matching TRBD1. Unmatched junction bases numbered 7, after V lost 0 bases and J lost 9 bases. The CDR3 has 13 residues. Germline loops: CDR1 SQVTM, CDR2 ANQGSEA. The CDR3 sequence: CSVEDQGQGRQYF. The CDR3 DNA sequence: TGCAGCGTTGAAGATCAAGGACAGGGTCGGCAGTACTTC.

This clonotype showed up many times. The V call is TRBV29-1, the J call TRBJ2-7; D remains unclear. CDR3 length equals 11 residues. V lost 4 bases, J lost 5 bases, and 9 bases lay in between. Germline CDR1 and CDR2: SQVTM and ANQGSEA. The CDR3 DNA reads TGCAGCGTTGCCCGGCTAGACGAGCAGTACTTC. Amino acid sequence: CSVARLDEQYF.

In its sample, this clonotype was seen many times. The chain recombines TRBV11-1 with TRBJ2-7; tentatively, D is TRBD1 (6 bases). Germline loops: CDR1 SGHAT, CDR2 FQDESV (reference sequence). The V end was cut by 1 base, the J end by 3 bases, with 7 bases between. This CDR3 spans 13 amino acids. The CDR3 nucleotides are TGTGCCAGCAGCTTAGAGGACAGCTACGAGCAGTACTTC. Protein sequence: CASSLEDSYEQYF.

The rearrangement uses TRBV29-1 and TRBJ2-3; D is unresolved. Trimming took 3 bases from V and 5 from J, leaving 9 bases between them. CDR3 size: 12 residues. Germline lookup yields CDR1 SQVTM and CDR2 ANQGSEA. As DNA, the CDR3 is TGCAGCGTTGAGGCAGCGTTAGATACGCAGTATTTT. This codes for CSVEAALDTQYF.

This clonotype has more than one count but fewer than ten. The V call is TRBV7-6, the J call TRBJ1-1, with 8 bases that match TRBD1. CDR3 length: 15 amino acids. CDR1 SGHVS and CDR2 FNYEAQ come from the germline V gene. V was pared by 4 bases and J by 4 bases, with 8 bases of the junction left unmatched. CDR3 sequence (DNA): TGTGCCAGCAGCTCAGGGACAGGAGGGGGCACTGAAGCTTTCTTT. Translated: CASSSGTGGGTEAFF.

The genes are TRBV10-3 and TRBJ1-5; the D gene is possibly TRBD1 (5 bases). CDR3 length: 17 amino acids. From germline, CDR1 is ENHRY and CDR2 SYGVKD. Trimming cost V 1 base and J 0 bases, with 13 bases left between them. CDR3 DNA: TGTGCCATCAGTGAGTTCCTCCAGGGCGATAGCAATCAGCCCCAGCATTTT. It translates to CAISEFLQGDSNQPQHF.

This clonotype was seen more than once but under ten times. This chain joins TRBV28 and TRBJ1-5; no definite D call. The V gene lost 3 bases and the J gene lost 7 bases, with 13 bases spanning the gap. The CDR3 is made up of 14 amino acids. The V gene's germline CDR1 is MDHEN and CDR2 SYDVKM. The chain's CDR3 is CASSFYPLGQPQHF. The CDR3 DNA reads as TGTGCCAGCAGTTTCTACCCGCTCGGGCAGCCCCAGCATTTT.

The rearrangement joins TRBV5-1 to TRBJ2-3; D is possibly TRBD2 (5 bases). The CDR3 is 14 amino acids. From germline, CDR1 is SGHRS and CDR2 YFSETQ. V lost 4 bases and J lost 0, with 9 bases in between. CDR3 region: CASSGLLSTDTQYF. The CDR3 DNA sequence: TGCGCCAGCAGCGGACTCCTGAGCACAGATACGCAGTATTTT.

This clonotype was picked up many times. CDR3 nucleotides: TGTGCCAGCAGCCGGGCGGCCAATGAGCAGTTCTTC. Translation gives CASSRAANEQFF. V and J are TRBV5-6 and TRBJ2-1, with D unresolved. The CDR3 is 12 amino acids. The V end was cut by 4 bases, the J end by 6 bases, with 8 bases between. Germline V lookup: CDR1 SGHDT, CDR2 YYEEEE.